The clone carrying this T cell receptor beta chain has a count of ten or more. Its antigen remains unidentified. This specimen belongs to a study of human T cells and chemical hapten exposure. Study as a whole: Scalp application of diphenylcyclopropenone was performed weekly in patients across the entire roughly 22-week study.

The authors' processing: Sample-level TCR yields exhibited a median of 95,638, with a range of roughly 20,000 to 690,600. TCRdb re-called the RACE reads with MiXCR, one entry per CDR3 protein. These V and J calls derive from TCRdb rather than the authors' analysis. There are about 42,000 distinct CDR3 sequences in the sample; roughly 12% occur only once, and about 6% lies in the top ten. Study results and caveats: It should be noted that donors had alopecia, so their immune response may differ from healthy people's.

Specified time point: pre-sensitization, week 0. Described treatment: therapeutic diphenylcyclopropenone sensitization with weekly scalp DPC. The study extracted total RNA from unfractionated whole blood. Trimming took 0 bases from V and 7 from J, leaving 6 bases between them. The CDR3 loop spans 12 amino acids. Germline V gene sequence: CDR1 SGHAT, CDR2 FQNNGV. V and J are TRBV11-2 and TRBJ2-5; D is unclear. Sample: whole blood, taken in connection with sensitization to the hapten diphenylcyclopropenone (DPC). The sequence came from a woman aged 30 to 39 with alopecia areata. Some clones in this sample may be carry-over from other donors' samples. CDR3 loop: CASSLEMGTQYF. CDR3 nucleotide sequence: TGTGCCAGCAGCTTAGAGATGGGGACCCAGTACTTC.